Here is one T cell receptor beta chain with its context. This clonotype was seen a few times. It has no known antigen specificity. No base quality information exists; no much larger clone differs at one position. This entry belongs to a study of molecular identifiers for immune sequencing clone quantification listed by TCRdb under 2018. Concerning the study at large: For a replicate experiment, the RNA from either approximately 20,000 or 100,000 naive CD8 T cells was divided into five aliquots, and four of those aliquots went on to sequencing. This methods study benchmarked molecular-identifier clustering-based TCR repertoire sequencing (MIDCIRS) and TCR RNA copy counting, using CD8 T cells to do so. Overall study outcomes, separate from this receptor: When barcode sub-clustering was omitted, TCR diversity was inflated by chimeric consensus sequences, with chimeras reaching as high as 47%. The sizes of highly expanded clones could end up underestimated when identical TCR molecules share a barcode. A single cell's worth of spiked-in Jurkat TCR RNA was reported detectable even among under 1.1 million naive CD8 T cells. In CMV-specific effector cells, clones with more than 20 RNA copies contained over 98% of molecules, whereas in naive cells such clones contained under 1% of molecules. Modeling estimated 2.5 to 3 recovered TCR RNA copies per cell, compared with roughly 10 by digital PCR, which implies approximately 30% capture efficiency. The naive libraries included spiked-in Jurkat TCR RNA (more than nine copies' worth), and this Jurkat TCR RNA is not part of the donor repertoire.

Libraries were made using PCR. The data were produced on a NextSeq 500. Preparation of bulk TCR libraries followed a previously described approach, with the TCR primers listed in Table S5. The Qiagen AllPrep DNA/RNA kit was used to purify total RNA. Before analysis, reads from multiple sequencing runs of the same library were pooled. As for the authors' bioinformatics: Reads were retained only if an exact TCR constant sequence was present, and the retained reads were trimmed to 150 nt and grouped according to their 12-nt molecular barcodes. Reads inside each barcode group were sub-clustered using a 15% Levenshtein threshold, and a quality-weighted consensus sequence was constructed for each RNA molecule. Non-functional sequences were filtered out, along with any lower-count sequence sitting one edit away from another sequence. On the basis of fitting two negative binomial distributions, barcode sub-clusters with fewer than 20% of the maximum read count were discarded. TCRdb applied fastp at Q25 and MiXCR to the public reads, then kept only in-frame beta chains. Every distinct CDR3 protein forms one entry, paired with its most common genes and DNA. TCRdb's processing, not the study's, gives the V and J calls here. For this sample the table gives 490,000 or so distinct CDR3 sequences, of which around 23% were detected only once. Jointly, the top ten make up about 0.75% of the sample.

Libraries of naive CD8 T cells were built from anywhere between about 18,000 and 1,000,000 sorted cells, with 10%, 30% or 50% of the purified RNA used. Naive CD8 T cells were FACS-sorted as CD8+CD4-CCR7+CD45RA+ on a BD FACSAria II into RLT Plus buffer. Nine to eleven TCR copies' worth of Jurkat RNA were spiked into roughly 19,000-1,000,000 naive CD8 T cell samples to test detection sensitivity. CD8 T cells were enriched using RosetteSep CD8+ T Cell Enrichment Cocktail and Ficoll-Paque, and the enriched cells then underwent ACK red cell lysis. The sequence came from a human donor in good health. Some libraries in this study had Jurkat cell RNA spiked in. Sequencing was done on a sample of naive CD8+ T cells from blood, with Jurkat cell RNA spiked in. The cell subset or site label of this sample denotes: FACS-sorted CD8+CD4-CCR7+CD45RA+ naive T cells.

The DNA is as follows: TGTGCCAGCAGCGTTGGTGACTACACCTACCCACAGTACTTC. Protein translation: CASSVGDYTYPQYF. Here the chain combines TRBV9 and TRBJ2-4; possibly the D gene is TRBD2, per 5 matching bases. At the junction V is shortened by 2 bases and J by 13 bases, with 19 bases in between. From the cysteine up to the phenylalanine, the CDR3 has a length of 14 residues. Only CDR3 DNA is held: 42 bases, read in frame from base 1. CDR1 and CDR2, per the germline V gene, are SGDLS and YYNGEE.